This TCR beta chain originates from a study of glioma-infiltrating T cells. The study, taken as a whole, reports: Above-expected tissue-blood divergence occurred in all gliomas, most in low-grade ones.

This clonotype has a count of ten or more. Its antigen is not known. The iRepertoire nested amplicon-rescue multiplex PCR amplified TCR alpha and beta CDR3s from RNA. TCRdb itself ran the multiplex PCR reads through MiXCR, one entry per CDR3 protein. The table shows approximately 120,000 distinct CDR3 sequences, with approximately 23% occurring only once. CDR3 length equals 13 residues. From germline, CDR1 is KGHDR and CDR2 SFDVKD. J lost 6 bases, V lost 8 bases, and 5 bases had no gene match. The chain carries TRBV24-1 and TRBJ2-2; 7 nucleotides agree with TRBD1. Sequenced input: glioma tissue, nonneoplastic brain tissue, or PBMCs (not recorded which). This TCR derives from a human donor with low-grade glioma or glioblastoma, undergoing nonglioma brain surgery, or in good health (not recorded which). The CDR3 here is CATNQRGPGELFF. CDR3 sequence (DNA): TGTGCCACCAATCAGAGGGGGCCCGGGGAGCTGTTTTTT.